This T cell receptor (beta chain) was observed in a study of blood T cell repertoires in COVID-19. Study in general: Nucleic acid was either cDNA or gDNA, and it came from T cells, B-cell-depleted T cells, or PBMCs.

Per the original methods: Estimation of nucleated cell counts was performed using reference gene primer amplification. Clones were sequenced by immunoSEQ multiplex PCR, and TCRdb holds only the in-frame ones, with some missing. D and trimming were read from the DNA, whereas the V and J calls and clone size are those reported in that table. Seen here are 95,000 to 150,000 clones, over 70% observed once, and the top ten hold about 2%. The J segment lost 5 bases and the V segment lost 1 base, leaving 7 bases of the junction unmatched. The CDR3 covers 15 residues. Looked up from germline, CDR1 is SEHNR and CDR2 is FQNEAQ (reference sequence).

What was sequenced was peripheral blood. The sequence was obtained from a man in his 70s with acute or convalescent COVID-19. This chain uses TRBV7-9 with TRBJ2-5; 7 nucleotides match TRBD2. CDR3 DNA sequence: TGTGCCAGCAGCTTAGGCCTCACTAGCGCGGAGACCCAGTACTTC. It encodes CASSLGLTSAETQYF.